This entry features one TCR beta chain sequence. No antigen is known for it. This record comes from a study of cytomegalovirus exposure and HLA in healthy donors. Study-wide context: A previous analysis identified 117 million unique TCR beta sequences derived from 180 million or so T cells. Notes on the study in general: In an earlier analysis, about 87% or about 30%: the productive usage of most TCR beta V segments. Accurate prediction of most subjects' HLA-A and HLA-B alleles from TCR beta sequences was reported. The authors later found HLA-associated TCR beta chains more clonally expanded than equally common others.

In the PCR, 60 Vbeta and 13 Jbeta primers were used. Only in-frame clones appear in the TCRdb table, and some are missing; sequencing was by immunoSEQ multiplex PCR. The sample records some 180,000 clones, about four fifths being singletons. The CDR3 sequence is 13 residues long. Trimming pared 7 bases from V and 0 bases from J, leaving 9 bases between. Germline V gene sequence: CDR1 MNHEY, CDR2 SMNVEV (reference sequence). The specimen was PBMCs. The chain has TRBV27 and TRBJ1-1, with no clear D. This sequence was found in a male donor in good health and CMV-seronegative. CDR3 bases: TGTGCCAGCAAGCGGGGAATGAACACTGAAGCTTTCTTT. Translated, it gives CASKRGMNTEAFF.